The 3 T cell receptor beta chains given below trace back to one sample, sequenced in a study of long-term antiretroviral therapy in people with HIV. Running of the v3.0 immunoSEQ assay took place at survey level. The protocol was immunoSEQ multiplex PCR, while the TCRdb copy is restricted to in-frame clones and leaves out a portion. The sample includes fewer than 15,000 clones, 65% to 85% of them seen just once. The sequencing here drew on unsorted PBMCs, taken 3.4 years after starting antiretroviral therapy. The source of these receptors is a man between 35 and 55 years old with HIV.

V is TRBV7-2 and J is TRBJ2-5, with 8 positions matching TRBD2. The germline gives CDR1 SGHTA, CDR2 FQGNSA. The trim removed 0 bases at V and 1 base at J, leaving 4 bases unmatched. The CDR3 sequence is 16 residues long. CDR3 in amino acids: CASSLATGGIQETQYF. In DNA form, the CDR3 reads TGTGCCAGCAGCTTAGCTACGGGAGGGATCCAAGAGACCCAGTACTTC. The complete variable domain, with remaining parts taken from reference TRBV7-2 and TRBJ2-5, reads GAGVSQSPSNKVTEKGKDVELRCDPISGHTALYWYRQSLGQGLEFLIYFQGNSAPDKSGLPSDRFSAERTGGSVSTLTIQRTQQEDSAVYLCASSLATGGIQETQYFGPGTRLLVL.

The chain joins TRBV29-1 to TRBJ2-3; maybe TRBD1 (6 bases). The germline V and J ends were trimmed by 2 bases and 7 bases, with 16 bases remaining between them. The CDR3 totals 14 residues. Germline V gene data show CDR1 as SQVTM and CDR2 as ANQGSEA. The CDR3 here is CSVEISHRANTQYF. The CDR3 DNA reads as TGCAGCGTTGAAATATCTCACAGGGCGAATACGCAGTATTTT.

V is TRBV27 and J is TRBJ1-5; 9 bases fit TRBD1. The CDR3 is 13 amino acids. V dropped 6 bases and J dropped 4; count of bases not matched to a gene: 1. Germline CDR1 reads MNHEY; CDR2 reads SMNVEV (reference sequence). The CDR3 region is CASRTGGNQPQHF. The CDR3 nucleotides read TGTGCCAGCAGGACAGGGGGAAATCAGCCCCAGCATTTT.